This section outlines one T cell receptor beta chain sequence together with its context. The data originate from a study of response to subunit inactivated influenza vaccine. TCRdb independently ran MiXCR on the RT-PCR reads; one entry per CDR3 protein. The data show roughly 500,000 distinct CDR3 sequences, with 20% to 25% seen just once and approximately 3% held by the top ten. Trimming cost V 6 bases and J 2 bases; bases outside gene matches: 5. Germline lookup yields CDR1 MNHEY and CDR2 SMNVEV (reference sequence). The CDR3 runs to 15 residues. This sample also appeared in a second study, on T cells expressing NK-cell markers. Per that study: Beta-chain TCR cDNA was generated via 5'RACE template switching with UMIs. Roughly 1.0-8% of CD8+ T cells in about six donors belonged to dominant NKG2C+ clonotypes.

The chain links TRBV27 to TRBJ2-4; 9 bases align to TRBD2. Specimen: CD4+ T cells sorted from PBMCs, collected approximately 13 days after vaccination. The clonotype was recovered from a middle-aged man who received an inactivated influenza vaccine. CDR3 region: CASSRGGVTKNIQYF. The CDR3 DNA is TGTGCCAGCAGCCGCGGGGGGGTCACCAAAAACATTCAGTACTTC.